Below, 24 T cell receptor beta chains from the same sample are listed, as sequenced in a study of blood T cell repertoires in COVID-19. Libraries were prepared by immunoSEQ multiplex PCR; TCRdb keeps only in-frame clonotypes and omits some of them. The data hold 110,000 to 150,000 clones, with around 88% observed a single time. The sequenced sample was peripheral blood. These receptor sequences come from a man between 60 and 75 years old with active or convalescent COVID-19.

The chain couples TRBV10-3 to TRBJ1-4, with D unresolved. V shed 3 bases and J shed 3 bases, with 11 bases lying between them. Germline CDR1 and CDR2: ENHRY and SYGVKD. The CDR3 spans 15 residues. The CDR3 protein is CAISDRSASNEKLFF. The CDR3 nucleotides are TGTGCCATCAGTGACAGGTCCGCATCTAATGAAAAACTGTTTTTT.

The J gene is TRBJ2-5, the V gene TRBV7-2; 9 nucleotides match TRBD2. Trimming took 0 bases from V and 1 from J; bases not matched to a gene: 12. The CDR3 is made up of 19 amino acids. Germline V lookup: CDR1 SGHTA, CDR2 FQGNSA. CDR3 residues: CASSLAGGLSGGLQETQYF. DNA of the CDR3: TGTGCCAGCAGCTTAGCGGGGGGTTTGAGCGGGGGGCTCCAAGAGACCCAGTACTTC. Based on the CDR3 plus reference TRBV7-2 and TRBJ2-5, the full variable domain is GAGVSQSPSNKVTEKGKDVELRCDPISGHTALYWYRQSLGQGLEFLIYFQGNSAPDKSGLPSDRFSAERTGGSVSTLTIQRTQQEDSAVYLCASSLAGGLSGGLQETQYFGPGTRLLVL.

The CDR3 reads CASSPAGGADSPLHF. The CDR3 coding sequence is TGTGCCAGCAGCCCAGCGGGCGGGGCTGATTCACCCCTCCACTTT. The rearrangement uses TRBV7-9 and TRBJ1-6; tentatively, D is TRBD1 (5 bases). The germline V and J ends were trimmed by 5 bases and 8 bases, with 16 bases remaining between them. Germline loops: CDR1 SEHNR, CDR2 FQNEAQ (reference sequence). This CDR3 contains 15 residues.

The chain uses TRBV12-3 or TRBV12-4 and TRBJ2-2; tentatively, D is TRBD1 (6 bases). Trimming removed 6 bases at V and 5 bases at J, with 10 bases between. The CDR3 consists of 13 residues. For the CDR3, the DNA is TGTGCCAGCAGAGGGCAGGGGACCGGGGAGCTGTTTTTT. Translating it yields CASRGQGTGELFF.

This clone has just one count. The V gene is TRBV5-1, the J gene TRBJ1-1; TRBD1 matches 12 bases. The germline V gene has CDR1 SGHRS and CDR2 YFSETQ. The CDR3 is made up of 17 amino acids. J lost 5 bases, V lost 0 bases, and 8 bases had no gene match. CDR3 amino acids: CASSLGGTGGGQTEAFF. The DNA for the CDR3 is TGCGCCAGCAGCTTGGGAGGGACAGGGGGCGGGCAAACTGAAGCTTTCTTT.

V usage is TRBV18 and J usage is TRBJ2-5, with D possibly being TRBD1 (5 bases). V lost 1 base and J 8 bases, leaving 17 bases between the germline ends. This CDR3 has 15 residues. The germline CDR1 and CDR2 sequences are KGHSH and LQKENI. CDR3 sequence reads: CASSPLATARLTQYF. The CDR3 DNA is TGTGCCAGCTCACCACTGGCGACAGCCCGGTTAACCCAGTACTTC.

The chain carries TRBV4-2 and TRBJ2-2, with D possibly matching TRBD2 (6 bases). V shed 0 bases and J shed 4 bases, with 18 bases lying between them. Germline loops: CDR1 LGHNA, CDR2 YNFKEQ. The CDR3 sequence is 18 residues long. The CDR3: CASSQESSAVGGTGELFF. Here the CDR3 DNA reads TGTGCCAGCAGCCAAGAGAGCTCAGCGGTCGGGGGCACCGGGGAGCTGTTTTTT.

V usage is TRBV3-1 (or the pseudogene TRBV3-2) and J usage is TRBJ1-5, with D perhaps matching TRBD1 (5 bases). V was shortened by 0 bases and J by 0 bases, with 9 bases between the two germline ends. This CDR3 has 16 amino acids. CDR1 is LGHDT, CDR2 YNNKEL, per germline (reference sequence). CDR3: CASSQDRQFSNQPQHF. CDR3 nucleotides: TGTGCCAGCAGCCAAGATCGACAGTTTAGCAATCAGCCCCAGCATTTT.

The chain uses TRBV7-2 and TRBJ2-3; 9 bases are shared with TRBD2. J was trimmed by 3 bases and V by 2 bases; bases with no gene match: 3. The germline V gene has CDR1 SGHTA and CDR2 FQGNSA. This CDR3 comprises 15 residues. The CDR3 loop reads CASSLQRGETDTQYF. CDR3 bases: TGTGCCAGCAGCTTACAGCGGGGGGAAACAGATACGCAGTATTTT.

This clone has only a few counts. The rearrangement joins TRBV5-1 to TRBJ1-2, with D possibly being TRBD1 (6 bases). The germline V and J ends were trimmed by 0 bases and 3 bases, with 9 bases remaining between them. From germline, CDR1 is SGHRS and CDR2 YFSETQ. This CDR3 comprises 14 residues. CDR3 sequence: CASSLARTDYGYTF. CDR3 DNA sequence: TGCGCCAGCAGCTTGGCCCGGACAGACTATGGCTACACCTTC.

The chain combines TRBV10-3 with TRBJ2-5; 8 bases are shared with TRBD2. Trimming removed 4 bases from V and 2 bases from J; junction bases left unmatched: 6. The CDR3 totals 15 residues. Germline values: CDR1 ENHRY, CDR2 SYGVKD. The CDR3 sequence is CAISGLAGGQETQYF. DNA for the CDR3: TGTGCCATCAGTGGATTGGCGGGAGGACAAGAGACCCAGTACTTC.

The J gene is TRBJ2-3, the V gene TRBV27; weak D call: TRBD2 (6 bases). V was shortened by 7 bases and J by 2 bases, with 10 bases between the two germline ends. Germline V CDR1 and CDR2: MNHEY, SMNVEV (reference sequence). The CDR3 is 13 amino acids. The CDR3 spells CASTGGNTDTQYF. The DNA of the CDR3 is TGTGCCAGCACAGGAGGGAACACAGATACGCAGTATTTT.

This clone was detected only once. The chain carries TRBV3-1 (or the pseudogene TRBV3-2) and TRBJ2-5; 12 positions match TRBD1. There are 15 residues in the CDR3. Germline trimming cut 7 bases from V and 5 bases from J; bases unmatched to any gene: 8. The germline V gene encodes CDR1 LGHDT and CDR2 YNNKEL (reference sequence). The CDR3 DNA follows: TGTGCCAGCACAACAGCCGGGACAGGGGGCGAGACCCAGTACTTC. This sequence encodes CASTTAGTGGETQYF.

The table lists this clone with a count of one. V gene TRBV30 combines with J gene TRBJ2-3; D ambiguous. The CDR3 is 12 amino acids. V was clipped by 4 bases and J by 4 bases, with 9 bases between them. Germline V lookup: CDR1 GTSNPN, CDR2 SVGIG (reference sequence). The CDR3 sequence: CAWNDSPDTQYF. DNA for the CDR3: TGTGCCTGGAACGATAGTCCAGATACGCAGTATTTT.

The chain couples TRBV5-1 to TRBJ2-5; 10 bases align to TRBD2. CDR1 is SGHRS, CDR2 YFSETQ, per germline. With V trimmed by 2 bases and J by 2 bases, 0 bases remained unmatched. The CDR3 covers 14 residues. The CDR3 is CASSLAGGQETQYF. The CDR3 DNA reads as TGCGCCAGCAGCTTAGCGGGGGGGCAAGAGACCCAGTACTTC.

The rearrangement links TRBV24-1 to TRBJ2-1; 7 nucleotides line up with TRBD2. The CDR3 extends over 15 amino acids. Per germline, CDR1 KGHDR and CDR2 SFDVKD. Unmatched junction bases numbered 5, after V lost 3 bases and J lost 4 bases. The CDR3 loop reads CATSDIDGGYNEQFF. DNA of the CDR3: TGTGCCACCAGTGATATCGACGGGGGGTACAATGAGCAGTTCTTC.

This clone was seen a handful of times. This chain connects TRBV19 to TRBJ2-1, with TRBD2 matching 10 bases. The CDR3 length is 17 residues. The germline V gene has CDR1 LNHDA and CDR2 SQIVND (reference sequence). The trim removed 4 bases at V and 6 bases at J, leaving 12 bases unmatched. The CDR3 loop reads CASSTPSGLAAGNEQFF. Here the CDR3 DNA reads TGTGCCAGTAGTACACCCTCCGGACTAGCGGCTGGCAATGAGCAGTTCTTC. Looking up the rest from reference TRBV19 and TRBJ2-1 gives the full variable domain: DGGITQSPKYLFRKEGQNVTLSCEQNLNHDAMYWYRQDPGQGLRLIYYSQIVNDFQKGDIAEGYSVSREKKESFPLTVTSAQKNPTAFYLCASSTPSGLAAGNEQFFGPGTRLTVL.

DNA of the CDR3: TGTGCCAGCACCCTCCTGGGGGCGAACTACGAGCAGTACTTC. It encodes CASTLLGANYEQYF. This chain links TRBV5-8 with TRBJ2-7; the D gene is possibly TRBD1 (6 bases). V gave up 6 bases and J gave up 3 bases, with 16 bases separating them. This CDR3 spans 14 amino acids. Germline CDR1 is SGHTS and CDR2 is YDEGEE. The full variable domain, completed using reference TRBV5-8 and TRBJ2-7, is EAGVTQSPTHLIKTRGQQATLRCSPISGHTSVYWYQQALGLGLQFLLWYDEGEERNRGNFPPRFSGRQFPNYSSELNVNALELEDSALYLCASTLLGANYEQYFGPGTRLTVT.

V is TRBV19 and J is TRBJ2-1, with 9 bases aligning to TRBD1. Germline values: CDR1 LNHDA, CDR2 SQIVND (reference sequence). This CDR3 has 16 amino acids. Germline trimming cut 2 bases from V and 6 bases from J; bases unmatched to any gene: 8. The CDR3 is CASSISGTGKGNEQFF. CDR3 DNA: TGTGCCAGTAGTATATCTGGGACAGGGAAGGGCAATGAGCAGTTCTTC.

In DNA, the CDR3 is TGTGCCAGTAGTATAGACAGGGAGGGAGTCTCTGAAGCTTTCTTT. This codes for CASSIDREGVSEAFF. The V call is TRBV19, the J call TRBJ1-1; possibly TRBD1 for D (5 bases). Germline V CDR1 and CDR2: LNHDA, SQIVND (reference sequence). The CDR3 consists of 15 residues. Trimming removed 0 bases from V and 6 bases from J, with 14 bases in between.

This chain connects TRBV6-2 or TRBV6-3 to TRBJ1-2; 9 bases map to TRBD1. Trimming removed 5 bases from V and 5 bases from J; junction bases left unmatched: 9. This CDR3 is built from 15 residues. Germline CDR1 reads MNHEY; CDR2 reads SVGEGT. CDR3 nucleotide sequence: TGTGCCAGCAGTAGGGACAGGGATATCGGATATGGCTACACCTTC. Residues: CASSRDRDIGYGYTF.

V and J are TRBV28 and TRBJ1-2, with 8 bases fitting TRBD1. After removal of 9 bases from V and 5 bases from J, the junction contained 5 bases not matched to a gene. From germline, CDR1 is MDHEN and CDR2 SYDVKM. This CDR3 has 12 amino acids. The CDR3 sequence is CARIQGVYGYTF. As DNA, the CDR3 is TGTGCCAGAATACAGGGGGTTTATGGCTACACCTTC.

The rearrangement links TRBV28 to TRBJ1-5; possibly TRBD1 for D (5 bases). Per the germline V gene, CDR1 is MDHEN and CDR2 is SYDVKM. The CDR3 is 14 residues long. The V and J ends lost 2 bases and 8 bases respectively, with 13 bases between them. The CDR3 spells CASSLQGESKPQHF. The CDR3 bases are TGTGCCAGCAGTTTACAGGGCGAGAGCAAGCCCCAGCATTTT.

The V call is TRBV29-1, the J call TRBJ1-1, with a possible D match to TRBD1 (5 bases). The CDR3 extends over 13 amino acids. Germline CDR1 SQVTM, CDR2 ANQGSEA. V lost 2 bases to trimming and J lost 5 bases, with 12 bases between them. The CDR3 reads CSVETGRLTEAFF. CDR3 nucleotide sequence: TGCAGCGTTGAAACAGGAAGGCTTACTGAAGCTTTCTTT.